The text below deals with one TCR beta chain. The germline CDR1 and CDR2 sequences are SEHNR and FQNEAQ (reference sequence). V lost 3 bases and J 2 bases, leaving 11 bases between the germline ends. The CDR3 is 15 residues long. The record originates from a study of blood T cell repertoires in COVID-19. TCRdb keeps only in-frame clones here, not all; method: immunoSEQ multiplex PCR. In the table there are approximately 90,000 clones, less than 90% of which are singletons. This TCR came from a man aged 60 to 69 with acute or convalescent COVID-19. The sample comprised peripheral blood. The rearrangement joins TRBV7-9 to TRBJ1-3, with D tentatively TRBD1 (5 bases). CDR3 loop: CASSFGGGTGNTIYF. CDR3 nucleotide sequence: TGTGCCAGCAGCTTTGGTGGGGGGACTGGAAACACCATATATTTT.